A single TCR beta chain is shown here with its context. As yet, its antigen is unknown. The germline V gene has CDR1 MNHNS and CDR2 SASEGT. This CDR3 has 12 residues. With 0 bases removed from V and 3 bases from J, the gap between germline ends came to 3 bases. Relapses following autologous stem cell transplantation were seen in all patients, with brentuximab vedotin exposure varying. This sample was included in a study of PD-1 blockade in classical Hodgkin lymphoma. As for the study in general: Once every 2 weeks, patients received intravenous nivolumab at 3 mg/kg. The study's findings and limits: Some patients started nivolumab under 1 year after ASCT, and they were excluded. Relapsed/refractory patients reportedly had lower baseline diversity than newly diagnosed patients.

Using immunoSEQ multiplex PCR, the repertoire was profiled, and TCRdb retains in-frame clones only, with some absent. The sample holds some 40,000 clones, more than 65% seen once. This clonotype was obtained from a human donor with classical Hodgkin lymphoma. V gene TRBV6-1 combines with J gene TRBJ2-7; D call uncertain. Sequenced material: peripheral blood mononuclear cells (PBMCs), taken before the second cycle of nivolumab. This CDR3 reads CASSEASYEQYF. The CDR3, as DNA: TGTGCCAGCAGTGAAGCCAGCTACGAGCAGTACTTC.